A selection of T cell receptor beta chains follows, all from one sample in a study of T cells after yellow fever vaccination. TCRdb called the 5' RACE reads again in MiXCR, with one record for every CDR3 protein. This table has 150,000 or so distinct CDR3 sequences, about 6.9% appearing once. This sample comprised CD4+ T cells sorted from PBMCs, obtained 10 days after the yellow fever booster vaccination. The source of these receptors is a man younger than 45 who received the YFV17D yellow fever vaccine. CDR3s include the opening cysteine and the closing phenylalanine or tryptophan. D genes are given only for firm matches. The size of a clone is reported for some rows only, either as once, few or many, or as a class for expanded clones.

clone_size: .; v_call: TRBV19; d_call: .; j_call: TRBJ2-1; cdr3_aa: CASSIDVGSSYNEQFF; cdr3_nt: TGTGCCAGTAGTATAGATGTAGGAAGCTCCTACAATGAGCAGTTCTTC
clone_size: many; v_call: TRBV30; d_call: TRBD2; j_call: TRBJ2-4; cdr3_aa: CACGTSGDIQYF; cdr3_nt: TGTGCCTGTGGGACTAGCGGTGACATTCAGTACTTC
clone_size: .; v_call: TRBV19; d_call: TRBD2; j_call: TRBJ2-1; cdr3_aa: CASSMAVLADNEQFF; cdr3_nt: TGTGCCAGTAGTATGGCCGTACTAGCGGACAATGAGCAGTTCTTC
clone_size: many; v_call: TRBV24-1; d_call: TRBD1; j_call: TRBJ2-4; cdr3_aa: CATSAAGGKNIQYF; cdr3_nt: TGTGCCACCAGTGCGGCAGGGGGCAAAAACATTCAGTACTTC
clone_size: many; v_call: TRBV5-1; d_call: TRBD1; j_call: TRBJ2-7; cdr3_aa: CASSLPGQGMDEQYF; cdr3_nt: TGCGCCAGCAGCTTACCGGGACAGGGTATGGACGAGCAGTACTTC
clone_size: many; v_call: TRBV20-1; d_call: TRBD2; j_call: TRBJ2-2; cdr3_aa: CSAPFSGKHTGELFF; cdr3_nt: TGCAGTGCCCCCTTTAGCGGGAAGCACACCGGGGAGCTGTTTTTT
clone_size: many; v_call: TRBV20-1; d_call: TRBD2; j_call: TRBJ2-1; cdr3_aa: CSAPPLAEKQFF; cdr3_nt: TGCAGTGCTCCGCCACTAGCGGAGAAGCAGTTCTTC
clone_size: many; v_call: TRBV10-2; d_call: .; j_call: TRBJ1-4; cdr3_aa: CASSLFNEKLFF; cdr3_nt: TGCGCCAGCAGCTTGTTTAATGAAAAACTGTTTTTT
clone_size: many; v_call: TRBV7-2; d_call: .; j_call: TRBJ2-1; cdr3_aa: CASNDPFGEQFF; cdr3_nt: TGTGCCAGCAACGACCCGTTTGGCGAGCAGTTCTTC
clone_size: many; v_call: TRBV7-2; d_call: .; j_call: TRBJ2-7; cdr3_aa: CASMQATGSYEQYF; cdr3_nt: TGTGCCAGCATGCAGGCGACGGGCTCCTACGAGCAGTACTTC
clone_size: many; v_call: TRBV28; d_call: .; j_call: TRBJ2-7; cdr3_aa: CASSPRRDSYEQYF; cdr3_nt: TGTGCCAGCAGTCCGCGACGGGATTCCTACGAGCAGTACTTC
clone_size: many; v_call: TRBV30; d_call: .; j_call: TRBJ2-2; cdr3_aa: CAWSPEHGSGTGELFF; cdr3_nt: TGTGCCTGGAGCCCTGAGCATGGGAGCGGCACCGGGGAGCTGTTTTTT
clone_size: many; v_call: TRBV3-1; d_call: TRBD2; j_call: TRBJ2-3; cdr3_aa: CASSQASGSGTDTQYF; cdr3_nt: TGTGCCAGCAGCCAAGCTAGCGGGAGTGGGACAGATACGCAGTATTTT
clone_size: many; v_call: TRBV3-1; d_call: TRBD2; j_call: TRBJ2-7; cdr3_aa: CASSQEWGGVAVEQYF; cdr3_nt: TGTGCCAGCAGCCAAGAGTGGGGAGGGGTAGCGGTCGAGCAGTACTTC
clone_size: .; v_call: TRBV5-4; d_call: TRBD1; j_call: TRBJ2-7; cdr3_aa: CASSPRTGSFSYEQYF; cdr3_nt: TGTGCCAGCAGCCCCCGGACAGGGTCATTCTCGTACGAGCAGTACTTC
clone_size: many; v_call: TRBV12-3/TRBV12-4; d_call: .; j_call: TRBJ2-2; cdr3_aa: CASSVTGLSNTGELFF; cdr3_nt: TGTGCCAGCAGTGTCACGGGGCTGTCGAACACCGGGGAGCTGTTTTTT
clone_size: many; v_call: TRBV20-1; d_call: .; j_call: TRBJ2-5; cdr3_aa: CSAPREGGGGTQYF; cdr3_nt: TGCAGTGCTCCCAGAGAGGGGGGTGGAGGGACCCAGTACTTC
clone_size: many; v_call: TRBV11-2; d_call: TRBD1; j_call: TRBJ1-4; cdr3_aa: CASSLGIGDSFNEKLFF; cdr3_nt: TGTGCCAGCAGCTTAGGAATAGGGGACAGCTTCAATGAAAAACTGTTTTTT
clone_size: many; v_call: TRBV29-1; d_call: TRBD1; j_call: TRBJ2-5; cdr3_aa: CSVDARTGGPETQYF; cdr3_nt: TGCAGCGTGGATGCTAGGACAGGGGGCCCAGAGACCCAGTACTTC
clone_size: many; v_call: TRBV18; d_call: .; j_call: TRBJ2-6; cdr3_aa: CASSPPGFGGSGANVLTF; cdr3_nt: TGTGCCAGCTCACCACCGGGGTTTGGAGGCTCTGGGGCCAACGTCCTGACTTTC
clone_size: .; v_call: TRBV4-1; d_call: .; j_call: TRBJ1-2; cdr3_aa: CASSVRGEYYGYTF; cdr3_nt: TGCGCCAGCAGCGTGAGGGGGGAATACTATGGCTACACCTTC
clone_size: many; v_call: TRBV20-1; d_call: .; j_call: TRBJ2-5; cdr3_aa: CSVTSFPQYF; cdr3_nt: TGCAGTGTTACGTCGTTCCCCCAGTACTTC
clone_size: many; v_call: TRBV25-1; d_call: .; j_call: TRBJ2-5; cdr3_aa: CASSKETQYF; cdr3_nt: TGTGCCAGCAGCAAAGAGACCCAGTACTTC
clone_size: many; v_call: TRBV18; d_call: .; j_call: TRBJ2-7; cdr3_aa: CASSTGLTSYEQYF; cdr3_nt: TGTGCCAGCTCAACTGGACTGACCTCCTACGAGCAGTACTTC
clone_size: .; v_call: TRBV12-3/TRBV12-4; d_call: .; j_call: TRBJ2-2; cdr3_aa: CASSLGEYTGELFF; cdr3_nt: TGTGCCAGCAGTTTGGGGGAGTACACCGGGGAGCTGTTTTTT
clone_size: .; v_call: TRBV9; d_call: TRBD2; j_call: TRBJ2-7; cdr3_aa: CASSVSGTSDYEQYF; cdr3_nt: TGTGCCAGCAGCGTGTCCGGGACTAGCGACTACGAGCAGTACTTC
clone_size: many; v_call: TRBV15; d_call: .; j_call: TRBJ2-3; cdr3_aa: CATSSPRSSSDTQYF; cdr3_nt: TGTGCCACCAGCAGCCCCAGGTCTAGTTCAGATACGCAGTATTTT
clone_size: .; v_call: TRBV27; d_call: TRBD1; j_call: TRBJ1-5; cdr3_aa: CASSSGQGVSNQPQHF; cdr3_nt: TGTGCCAGCAGTTCGGGACAGGGGGTTAGCAATCAGCCCCAGCATTTT
clone_size: many; v_call: TRBV12-3/TRBV12-4; d_call: TRBD1; j_call: TRBJ1-2; cdr3_aa: CASSRAGTVTNYGYTF; cdr3_nt: TGTGCCAGCAGTCGAGCCGGGACAGTCACTAACTATGGCTACACCTTC
clone_size: many; v_call: TRBV24-1; d_call: TRBD2; j_call: TRBJ2-1; cdr3_aa: CATSDLRREGNNEQFF; cdr3_nt: TGTGCCACCAGTGATTTACGGCGGGAGGGTAACAATGAGCAGTTCTTC
clone_size: many; v_call: TRBV5-1; d_call: TRBD2; j_call: TRBJ2-3; cdr3_aa: CASRLAGGDTDTQYF; cdr3_nt: TGCGCCAGCCGACTAGCGGGAGGGGACACAGATACGCAGTATTTT
clone_size: many; v_call: TRBV20-1; d_call: TRBD2; j_call: TRBJ2-5; cdr3_aa: CSARATSGEETQYF; cdr3_nt: TGCAGTGCTAGGGCTACTAGCGGAGAAGAGACCCAGTACTTC